The rows below give T cell receptor beta chains drawn from one sample of a study of glioma-infiltrating T cells. TCRdb re-called the multiplex PCR reads with MiXCR, one entry per CDR3 protein. The sample consists of 100,000 to 150,000 distinct CDR3 sequences, roughly 25% of them appearing once. The sequenced sample was glioma tissue, nonneoplastic brain tissue, or PBMCs (not recorded which). These receptor sequences come from a human donor with low-grade glioma or glioblastoma, undergoing nonglioma brain surgery, or in good health (not recorded which). CDR3s include the opening cysteine and the closing phenylalanine or tryptophan. D genes are given only for firm matches. Clone size is stated in some rows and not others, as once, few, many or a class when expanded.

abundance,j_gene,d_gene,v_gene,CDR3aa,CDR3nt
few,TRBJ1-5,NA,TRBV7-8,CASSLGTRAGQPQHF,TGTGCCAGCAGCCTCGGGACGAGGGCCGGTCAGCCCCAGCATTTT
NA,TRBJ2-7,TRBD1,TRBV20-1,CSTIGQGPYEQYF,TGCAGTACTATCGGACAGGGCCCGTACGAGCAGTACTTC
many,TRBJ2-3,TRBD1,TRBV6-6,CASSYSGQVSTDTQYF,TGTGCCAGCAGTTACTCGGGACAGGTTAGCACAGATACGCAGTATTTT
few,TRBJ2-7,NA,TRBV29-1,CSVGGDTYEQYF,TGCAGCGTTGGGGGGGACACCTACGAGCAGTACTTC
many,TRBJ2-3,NA,TRBV29-1,CSVDPGQGTDTQYF,TGCAGCGTTGACCCGGGACAAGGCACAGATACGCAGTATTTT
many,TRBJ1-2,NA,TRBV6-2/TRBV6-3,CASSSRTAPYGYTF,TGTGCCAGCAGTTCCCGGACAGCCCCCTATGGCTACACCTTC
NA,TRBJ2-7,TRBD1,TRBV14,CASRGTGGPSYEQYF,TGTGCCAGCAGGGGGACAGGGGGGCCCTCCTACGAGCAGTACTTC
few,TRBJ2-3,TRBD2,TRBV5-4,CASSILRLARGGDTQYF,TGTGCCAGCAGCATACTAAGACTAGCGAGAGGTGGGGATACGCAGTATTTT
NA,TRBJ2-1,TRBD2,TRBV2,CASSERASGDNEQLF,TGTGCCAGCAGTGAAAGGGCTAGCGGTGACAATGAGCAGCTCTTC
few,TRBJ2-5,NA,TRBV12-5,CASALPPLASYF,TGTGCTAGTGCCCTGCCCCCTCTAGCGTCCTACTTC
NA,TRBJ2-7,TRBD1,TRBV29-1,CSATTGPEQYF,TGCAGCGCCACGACAGGGCCCGAGCAGTACTTC
many,TRBJ2-3,NA,TRBV2,CASSEVRRTSTDTQYF,TGTGCCAGCAGTGAGGTCCGAAGGACTAGCACAGATACGCAGTATTTT
NA,TRBJ2-4,TRBD1,TRBV11-2,CASSLGDRVRDIQYF,TGTGCCAGCAGCTTAGGGGACAGGGTACGCGACATTCAGTACTTC
few,TRBJ2-3,NA,TRBV6-1,CSISDSVRADTQYF,TGTTCCATCAGTGATAGCGTCCGGGCAGATACGCAGTATTTT
NA,TRBJ2-3,NA,TRBV2,CANRDPGSVSTDTQYF,TGTGCCAACCGTGATCCCGGGTCCGTTAGCACAGATACGCAGTATTTT